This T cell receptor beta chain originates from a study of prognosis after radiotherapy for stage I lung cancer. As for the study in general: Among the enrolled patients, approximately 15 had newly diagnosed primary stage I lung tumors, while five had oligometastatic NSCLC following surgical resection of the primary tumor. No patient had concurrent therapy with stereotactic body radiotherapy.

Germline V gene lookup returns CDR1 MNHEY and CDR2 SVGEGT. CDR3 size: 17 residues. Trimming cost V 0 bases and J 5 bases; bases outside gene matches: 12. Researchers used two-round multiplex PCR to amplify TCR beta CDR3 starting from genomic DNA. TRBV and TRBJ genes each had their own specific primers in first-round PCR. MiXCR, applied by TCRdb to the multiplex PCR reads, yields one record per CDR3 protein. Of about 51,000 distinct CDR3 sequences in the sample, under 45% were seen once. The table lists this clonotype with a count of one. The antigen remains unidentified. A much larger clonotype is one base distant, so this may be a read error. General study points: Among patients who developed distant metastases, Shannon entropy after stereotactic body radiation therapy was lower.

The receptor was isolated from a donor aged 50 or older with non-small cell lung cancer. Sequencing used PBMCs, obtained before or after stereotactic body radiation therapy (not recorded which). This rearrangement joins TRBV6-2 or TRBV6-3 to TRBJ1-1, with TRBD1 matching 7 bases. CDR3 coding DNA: TGTGCCAGCAGTTACTCGGGGGGCATCAGGGGGTGGACTGAAGCTTTCTTT. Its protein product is CASSYSGGIRGWTEAFF.